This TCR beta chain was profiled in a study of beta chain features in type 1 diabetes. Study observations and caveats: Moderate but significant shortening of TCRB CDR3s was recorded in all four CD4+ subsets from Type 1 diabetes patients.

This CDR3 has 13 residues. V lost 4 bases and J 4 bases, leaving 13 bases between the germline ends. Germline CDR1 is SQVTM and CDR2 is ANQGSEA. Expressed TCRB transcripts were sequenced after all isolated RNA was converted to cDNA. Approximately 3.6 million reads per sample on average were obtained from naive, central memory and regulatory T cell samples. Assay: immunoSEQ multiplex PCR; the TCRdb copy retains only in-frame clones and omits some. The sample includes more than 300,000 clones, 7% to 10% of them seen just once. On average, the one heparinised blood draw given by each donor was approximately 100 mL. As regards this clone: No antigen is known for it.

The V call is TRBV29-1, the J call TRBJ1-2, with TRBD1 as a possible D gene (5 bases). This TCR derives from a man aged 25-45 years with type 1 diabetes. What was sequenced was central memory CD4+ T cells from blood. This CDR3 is CSVGRAGGYGYTF. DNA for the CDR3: TGCAGCGTTGGTAGGGCGGGGGGCTATGGCTACACCTTC.